The 22 T cell receptor beta chains reported below all come from one sample, sequenced in a study of T cells after yellow fever vaccination. TCRdb called the 5' RACE reads again in MiXCR, with one record for every CDR3 protein. Here the sample spans about 220,000 distinct CDR3 sequences, approximately 3% being singletons. Sequenced here: CD4+ T cells sorted from PBMCs, sampled 10 days after the yellow fever booster vaccination. The receptors were gathered from a man between 18 and 35 years old who received the YFV17D yellow fever vaccine.

The rearrangement links TRBV6-2 or TRBV6-3 to TRBJ2-5, with a possible D match to TRBD2 (6 bases). Germline loops: CDR1 MNHEY, CDR2 SVGEGT. This CDR3 spans 12 amino acids. V gave up 8 bases and J gave up 2 bases, with 9 bases separating them. CDR3 in amino acids: CASGRRQETQYF. CDR3 coding DNA: TGTGCCAGCGGGAGGCGGCAAGAGACCCAGTACTTC.

The V call is TRBV5-1, the J call TRBJ1-5; 9 bases match TRBD1. Per germline, CDR1 SGHRS and CDR2 YFSETQ. The length of the CDR3 is 16 residues. Losses at the gene ends were 4 bases for V and 5 bases for J; bases not matched to a gene: 10. Written as DNA, the CDR3 is TGCGCCAGCAGCGACGCCCCCGGGACAGGGTATCAGCCCCAGCATTTT. Encoded protein: CASSDAPGTGYQPQHF.

In this sample, this clonotype turned up a few times. The chain carries TRBV25-1 and TRBJ2-5; TRBD1 agrees at 8 bases. Looked up from germline, CDR1 is MGHDK and CDR2 is SYGVNS. The CDR3 consists of 20 residues. The V and J ends lost 0 bases and 5 bases, in that order; junction bases with no gene match: 20. CDR3 DNA: TGTGCCAGCAGTGAATATGAGTGGCCCTTGGCAGGGGGCTCTGGGGAGACCCAGTACTTC. It translates to CASSEYEWPLAGGSGETQYF. Looking up the rest from reference TRBV25-1 and TRBJ2-5 gives the full variable domain: EADIYQTPRYLVIGTGKKITLECSQTMGHDKMYWYQQDPGMELHLIHYSYGVNSTEKGDLSSESTVSRIRTEHFPLTLESARPSHTSQYLCASSEYEWPLAGGSGETQYFGPGTRLLVL.

The chain carries TRBV7-2 and TRBJ1-1, with 7 bases lining up with TRBD1. Looked up from germline, CDR1 is SGHTA and CDR2 is FQGNSA. The V and J ends lost 5 bases and 0 bases, in that order; junction bases with no gene match: 3. CDR3 size: 14 residues. In nucleotides, the CDR3 is TGTGCCAGCAGCACACAGGGGTTGAACACTGAAGCTTTCTTT. It yields the protein CASSTQGLNTEAFF.

The V gene is TRBV5-1, the J gene TRBJ1-4; D may be TRBD1 (5 bases). CDR3 length: 14 amino acids. Germline V gene sequence: CDR1 SGHRS, CDR2 YFSETQ. V gave up 4 bases and J gave up 5 bases, with 12 bases separating them. The CDR3 here is CASSHGTGNEKLFF. For the CDR3, the DNA is TGCGCCAGCAGCCATGGGACCGGCAATGAAAAACTGTTTTTT.

This clonotype was counted only a few times. V gene TRBV4-3 combines with J gene TRBJ2-5; no definite D call. Between the trimmed V and J ends, which lost 0 bases and 8 bases, there was a span of 16 bases. Germline V gene data show CDR1 as LGHNA and CDR2 as YSLEER. The CDR3 is made up of 15 amino acids. In DNA form, the CDR3 reads TGCGCCAGCAGCCAAGATGTCACGGGTGCGTTTACCCAGTACTTC. The encoded protein is CASSQDVTGAFTQYF.

This clonotype came up many times. This chain uses TRBV24-1 with TRBJ2-1; TRBD2 aligns across 8 bases. V lost 4 bases, J lost 4 bases, and 8 bases stayed unmatched. The CDR3 sequence is 16 residues long. The germline V gene has CDR1 KGHDR and CDR2 SFDVKD. The CDR3 is CATSDKTSGFYNEQFF. The CDR3 DNA reads TGTGCCACCAGTGACAAAACTAGCGGATTTTACAATGAGCAGTTCTTC.

This clonotype was counted a few times. V is TRBV3-1 and J is TRBJ2-3; TRBD2 matches at 13 bases. CDR3 length: 16 amino acids. The germline CDR1 and CDR2 sequences are LGHDT and YNNKEL (reference sequence). J lost 2 bases, V lost 4 bases, and 3 bases had no gene match. The CDR3 DNA reads as TGTGCCAGCAGCCTTGGGACTAGCGGGAACACAGATACGCAGTATTTT. As protein: CASSLGTSGNTDTQYF.

This clonotype was seen repeatedly, ten times or more. The V call is TRBV7-9, the J call TRBJ2-1, with D tentatively TRBD2 (6 bases). There are 14 residues in the CDR3. Germline CDR1 and CDR2: SEHNR and FQNEAQ (reference sequence). The ends were cut back, 5 bases at V and 1 base at J, with 9 bases in the middle. CDR3: CASSAGNSYNEQFF. Written as DNA, the CDR3 is TGTGCCAGCAGCGCGGGGAATTCCTACAATGAGCAGTTCTTC.

This clonotype was recorded many times. The chain links TRBV6-2 or TRBV6-3 to TRBJ1-5; D not certain. The CDR3 has 15 residues. Germline lookup yields CDR1 MNHEY and CDR2 SVGEGT. V was shortened by 0 bases and J by 7 bases, with 13 bases between the two germline ends. The CDR3 sequence: CASSYSGRFGQPQHF. Here the CDR3 DNA reads TGTGCCAGCAGTTACTCGGGGAGGTTTGGGCAGCCCCAGCATTTT.

V is TRBV5-1 and J is TRBJ2-5; TRBD1 might be the D (7 bases). The CDR3 spans 15 residues. Germline loops: CDR1 SGHRS, CDR2 YFSETQ. V was clipped by 4 bases and J by 3 bases, with 16 bases between them. The CDR3, as DNA: TGCGCCAGCAGCGGGCGGGACAGTTACAAAGAGACCCAGTACTTC. It translates to CASSGRDSYKETQYF.

This clonotype was seen once. The chain is built from TRBV29-1 and TRBJ2-2, with D perhaps being TRBD1 or TRBD2 (5 bases each). Trimming left V 7 bases short and J 1 base short, with 10 bases between. The CDR3 has 13 residues. Germline CDR1 is SQVTM and CDR2 is ANQGSEA. The CDR3 region is CSAQRGNTGELFF. DNA of the CDR3: TGCAGCGCCCAGAGGGGGAACACCGGGGAGCTGTTTTTT.

The chain links TRBV2 to TRBJ1-1; tentative D call: TRBD1 (6 bases). Germline loops: CDR1 SNHLY, CDR2 FYNNEI. Trimming cost V 6 bases and J 10 bases, with 18 bases left between them. This CDR3 has 13 amino acids. In DNA, the CDR3 is TGTGCCAGCAGGTCCAACCCAGGGGTCTCAGCTTTCTTT. It specifies CASRSNPGVSAFF.

This clonotype was seen at least ten times. The CDR3 nucleotides read TGTGCCAGCAGCTCCCGGCAGGGCAGAATCAATGAGCAGTTCTTC. It specifies CASSSRQGRINEQFF. The chain uses TRBV7-3 and TRBJ2-1; D possibly corresponds to TRBD1 (5 bases). Germline CDR1 SGHTA, CDR2 FQGTGA. The CDR3 is 15 amino acids. The V end lost 4 bases, the J end lost 6 bases, and 16 bases lay between the germline ends.

This clonotype was detected a few times. The V call is TRBV27, the J call TRBJ1-6, with D unclear. There are 14 residues in the CDR3. The germline V gene encodes CDR1 MNHEY and CDR2 SMNVEV (reference sequence). V was trimmed by 6 bases and J by 8 bases, leaving 14 bases between them. The CDR3 loop reads CASSGSRAYSPLHF. The CDR3 DNA reads TGTGCCAGCAGCGGGTCTCGGGCATATTCACCCCTCCACTTT.

This clonotype has at least ten counts. The gene calls are TRBV5-1 and TRBJ2-1, with TRBD2 as a possible D gene (6 bases). CDR1 and CDR2 from the germline V gene are SGHRS and YFSETQ. The CDR3 is 13 amino acids. Trimming stripped 0 bases from V and 5 bases from J, with 6 bases between. The CDR3 nucleotides are TGCGCCAGCAGCTTGGGGGGGGACAATGAGCAGTTCTTC. Residues: CASSLGGDNEQFF.

This clonotype has ten or more counts. J is TRBJ2-6 and V is TRBV11-2; tentative D call: TRBD2 (6 bases). Trimming removed 1 base from V and 0 bases from J, with 13 bases in between. Germline assignment: CDR1 SGHAT and CDR2 FQNNGV. This CDR3 is 18 amino acids long. For the CDR3, the DNA is TGTGCCAGCAGCTTAGTAGGGACTTCCAGCTCTGGGGCCAACGTCCTGACTTTC. Its translation: CASSLVGTSSSGANVLTF. Combining the CDR3 with reference TRBV11-2 and TRBJ2-6 gives the whole variable domain EAGVAQSPRYKIIEKRQSVAFWCNPISGHATLYWYQQILGQGPKLLIQFQNNGVVDDSQLPKDRFSAERLKGVDSTLKIQPAKLEDSAVYLCASSLVGTSSSGANVLTFGAGSRLTVL.

This clonotype was detected many times. V is TRBV9 and J is TRBJ1-3; D is undetermined. The length of the CDR3 is 14 residues. V was trimmed by 4 bases and J by 1 base, leaving 9 bases between them. Looked up from germline, CDR1 is SGDLS and CDR2 is YYNGEE. CDR3 DNA sequence: TGTGCCAGCAGCCCCGACGGATCTGGAAACACCATATATTTT. It encodes CASSPDGSGNTIYF.

The chain uses TRBV2 and TRBJ2-5, with D perhaps assigned TRBD1 or TRBD2 (5 bases each). The germline V gene has CDR1 SNHLY and CDR2 FYNNEI. The CDR3 is 13 amino acids. The ends were cut back, 8 bases at V and 2 bases at J, with 12 bases in the middle. CDR3 residues: CASGLPGQETQYF. The CDR3 DNA follows: TGTGCCAGCGGACTTCCAGGGCAAGAGACCCAGTACTTC.

The table lists this clonotype with a few counts. The J gene is TRBJ2-5, the V gene TRBV6-5, with 10 bases identical to TRBD2. CDR3 length: 14 residues. Trimming at V came to 2 bases and at J to 5 bases, leaving 2 bases not matched to a gene. Germline assignment: CDR1 MNHEY and CDR2 SVGAGI. The CDR3 loop reads CASSYALAGETQYF. The CDR3 nucleotides read TGTGCCAGCAGTTACGCACTAGCGGGGGAGACCCAGTACTTC.

This clonotype came up many times. The chain joins TRBV7-9 to TRBJ2-2; D remains ambiguous. The germline V gene encodes CDR1 SEHNR and CDR2 FQNEAQ (reference sequence). V was clipped by 5 bases and J by 1 base, with 2 bases between them. The CDR3 length is 12 residues. The CDR3 protein is CASSMNTGELFF. CDR3 DNA: TGTGCCAGCAGCATGAACACCGGGGAGCTGTTTTTT. The full variable domain, rest sourced from reference TRBV7-9 and TRBJ2-2, is DTGVSQNPRHKITKRGQNVTFRCDPISEHNRLYWYRQTLGQGPEFLTYFQNEAQLEKSRLLSDRFSAERPKGSFSTLEIQRTEQGDSAMYLCASSMNTGELFFGEGSRLTVL.

This clonotype was detected many times. This chain uses TRBV20-1 with TRBJ2-1; the D is unclear. Germline V lookup: CDR1 DFQATT, CDR2 SNEGSKA (reference sequence). The V end lost 6 bases, the J end lost 8 bases, and 11 bases lay between the germline ends. The CDR3 is 11 amino acids. The CDR3 is CSAKSADEQFF. The CDR3 DNA reads as TGCAGTGCAAAATCGGCGGATGAGCAGTTCTTC.